Detailed here is one T cell receptor beta chain. The antigen this receptor binds is unknown. Base-call qualities are not available, and no considerably larger clone is one nucleotide away. The meaning of the sample's time point label: baseline before first vaccination. The vaccinee samples were drawn from two UK trials, COV001 and COV002, one of which was a single-blind randomized controlled phase 2/3 trial testing AZD1222 (ChAdOx1 nCoV-19) in healthy adults. Trial participant PBMC samples were collected at day 0 and day 28 after the second dose for TCRbeta chain sequencing. The CDR3 regions of human TCRbeta chains were analyzed by immunosequencing. The published analysis was carried out like this. TCRs in the repertoires were matched against a reference library of SARS-CoV-2-specific TCRs that had been generated with the MIRA antigen-specificity platform. Breadth meant the fraction of unique TCRs that were SARS-CoV-2-associated, whereas depth meant the fraction of total T cells that were SARS-CoV-2-associated. Using the MIRA data, every spike-specific TCR was mapped to the spike region that the TCR reacted to and assigned to either a CD4 or a CD8 class. Log10-transformed breadth and depth values were compared by one-way ANOVA with Sidak's multiple comparisons tests. Held by TCRdb, this immuneACCESS table contains in-frame sequences only and omits some clones. Under half of the omission traces to an unresolved V gene where checked; the cause of the rest is unknown. Clone size and V and J calls were adopted from that table, with D and trimming inferred from the DNA. Across this sample there are some 170,000 clones, with 93% seen only once. The ten largest clones take up about 0.9% of the sample.

This specimen belongs to a study of T cell responses to AZD1222 COVID-19 vaccine (dated by TCRdb to about 2021). Notes on the research overall: AZD1222 recipients whose second dose came at about 4 weeks and those whose second dose came at about 12 weeks were combined into one group, since spike-specific TCR depth and breadth did not differ between the two schedules. A total of 233 trial participants underwent TCR sequencing, of whom approximately 210 received two doses of AZD1222 and some 25 received two doses of the MenACWY control vaccine. Trial participants were enrolled by age into 18-55, 56-69 and 70-plus year subgroups, with about 150, 27 and 61 TCR-sequenced participants respectively.

Reading from cysteine to phenylalanine, the CDR3 counts 14 amino acids. The entry retains the CDR3 DNA only, 42 bases that are in frame from base 1. Trimming removed 1 base from V and 7 bases from J, leaving 14 bases between the germline ends. Reading the germline V gene gives CDR1 SGDLS and CDR2 YYNGEE. Points the paper makes about the study in general: Vaccine-associated CD4 TCRs spanned the whole spike protein, with dominant responses in regions 160-218 and 743-854. Participants were mostly white British and included more females than males, and it was suggested by the authors that clonal diversity may have been underestimated. Because no day 14 peak-response samples were available, the repertoires could be characterized only after the peak T cell response. After two AZD1222 doses, both the breadth and the depth of spike-specific TCRs were significantly higher than at day 0 and than in MenACWY recipients. Epitopes outside the regions mutated in the B.1.351 and B.1.1.7 variants were reportedly recognized by nearly half of the unique spike-specific TCRs. Conclusions about previously exposed vaccinees are limited, since just a handful of AZD1222 recipients were seropositive for SARS-CoV-2 at baseline. The 56-69-year group was small, and its depth increase did not reach significance, likely because of low power.

The receptor was derived from an adult in good health. This sample comprised peripheral blood, obtained on day 0 of AZD1222 vaccination. The chain is encoded by TRBV9 joined to TRBJ1-2; the D gene lacks a confident call. The base sequence is TGTGCCAGCAGCGTATCTGGAGCTGAAGTTGGCTACACCTTC. Its protein product is CASSVSGAEVGYTF. Reference TRBV9 and TRBJ1-2 genes cover what lies past the CDR3, so the full variable domain is DSGVTQTPKHLITATGQRVTLRCSPRSGDLSVYWYQQSLDQGLQFLIQYYNGEERAKGNILERFSAQQFPDLHSELNLSSLELGDSALYFCASSVSGAEVGYTFGSGTRLTVV.